This note documents a single T cell receptor beta chain sequence. Its target is not known. Data came from immunoSEQ multiplex PCR; TCRdb stores just in-frame clones and leaves some out. The table shows 79,000 or so clones, with around three quarters occurring only once. This record comes from a study of T cell responses to AZD1222 COVID-19 vaccine. Germline values: CDR1 MNHEY, CDR2 SMNVEV (reference sequence). The CDR3 extends over 16 amino acids. Trimming removed 2 bases from V and 1 base from J, with 13 bases in between. Study findings and constraints: The peak T cell response came first, and repertoires were sampled only after it. With dominance at 160-218 and 743-854, vaccine-associated CD4 TCRs spanned spike. In a largely white British group with more females than males, clonal diversity was possibly underestimated. Nearly half of spike-specific TCRs reportedly target unmutated variant regions.

The sample was peripheral blood, taken 28 days after the second dose of the MenACWY control vaccine. The chain uses TRBV27 and TRBJ2-3, with D perhaps matching TRBD1 or TRBD2 (5 bases each). The sequence was collected from an adult who received the MenACWY meningococcal vaccine as a control. CDR3 amino acids: CASSLRGVPRTDTQYF. The CDR3 nucleotides are TGTGCCAGCAGTTTAAGAGGGGTCCCGCGCACAGATACGCAGTATTTT.